This TCR beta chain was recovered during a study of blood T cell repertoires in COVID-19. Across the study: Sites in the United States, Italy and Spain provided acute and convalescent COVID-19 samples. Sample material is recorded as cDNA or gDNA derived from T cells, B-cell-depleted T cells, or PBMCs.

CDR3 length: 16 residues. V lost 4 bases and J lost 4; bases outside the gene matches: 6. CDR1 is KGHDR, CDR2 SFDVKD, per germline. In the authors' methods: Estimation of nucleated cell counts relied on the amplification of reference gene primers. Using immunoSEQ multiplex PCR, the repertoire was profiled, and TCRdb retains in-frame clones only, with some absent. V and J calls and clone size come straight from that table; D and trimming were deduced from the DNA. This sample has about 120,000 clones, with 70% to 90% found just once. The sample was peripheral blood. The rearrangement joins TRBV24-1 to TRBJ2-2, with TRBD1 identical over 9 bases. The receptor comes from a man between 40 and 49 years old with acute or convalescent COVID-19. The CDR3 region is CATSEAGTGPTGELFF. CDR3 sequence (DNA): TGTGCCACCAGTGAAGCCGGGACAGGGCCCACCGGGGAGCTGTTTTTT.